The 24 T cell receptor beta chains reported below all come from one sample, sequenced in a study of blood T cell repertoires in COVID-19. Libraries were prepared by immunoSEQ multiplex PCR; TCRdb keeps only in-frame clonotypes and omits some of them. Altogether 250,000 or so clones are present, approximately 90% being singletons, with the ten largest covering roughly 2.8%. Sequenced sample: PBMCs or T cells enriched from blood (not recorded which). These receptors all stem from a middle-aged man who had been exposed to COVID-19.

The chain uses TRBV19 and TRBJ1-5, with 8 bases matching TRBD1. Germline CDR1 reads LNHDA; CDR2 reads SQIVND (reference sequence). J lost 7 bases, V lost 5 bases, and 13 bases had no gene match. The CDR3 spans 16 residues. The DNA for the CDR3 is TGTGCCAGTAGTCCAAAAGGACAGGGATGGAGGCAGCCCCAGCATTTT. It yields the protein CASSPKGQGWRQPQHF.

This chain links TRBV28 with TRBJ1-6, with 7 bases that match TRBD1. The CDR3 is 14 amino acids. Germline V CDR1 and CDR2: MDHEN, SYDVKM. Trimming cost V 2 bases and J 9 bases; bases outside gene matches: 4. This chain's CDR3 is CASSLRGGSSPLHF. The CDR3 nucleotides are TGTGCCAGCAGTTTAAGAGGGGGCAGTTCACCCCTCCACTTT.

The chain employs TRBV7-8 and TRBJ2-1; 14 nucleotides match TRBD2. Germline V CDR1 and CDR2: SGHVS, FQNEAQ. The V gene end was trimmed by 5 bases and the J gene end by 6 bases; junction bases not matched to a gene: 6. The CDR3 spans 16 residues. CDR3 DNA: TGTGCCAGCAGCCCCAAGACTAGCGGGAGGGCCAATGAGCAGTTCTTC. Amino acid sequence: CASSPKTSGRANEQFF.

In this sample, this clone turned up once. The chain joins TRBV10-3 to TRBJ1-6; D ambiguous. V was cut by 11 bases and J by 10 bases, with 15 bases left in between. Germline CDR1 is ENHRY and CDR2 is SYGVKD. The CDR3 loop spans 12 amino acids. The chain's CDR3 is CACGEGDSPLHF. The CDR3 DNA follows: TGTGCCTGTGGAGAGGGAGACTCACCCCTCCACTTT.

DNA of the CDR3: TGCAGCGTTGAATCCACCCGGGACACTTCCTACGAGCAGTACTTC. It translates to CSVESTRDTSYEQYF. This rearrangement joins TRBV29-1 to TRBJ2-7; D may be TRBD1 (6 bases). Germline V gives CDR1 SQVTM, CDR2 ANQGSEA. CDR3 length: 15 residues. V was trimmed by 2 bases and J by 1 base, leaving 15 bases between them.

V and J are TRBV20-1 and TRBJ1-1; unclear D gene. The CDR3 has 11 amino acids. The V gene lost 3 bases and the J gene lost 1 base, with 3 bases spanning the gap. Germline CDR1 is DFQATT and CDR2 is SNEGSKA (reference sequence). The CDR3, as DNA: TGCAGTGCTAGGAGGAACACTGAAGCTTTCTTT. Encoded protein: CSARRNTEAFF.

This chain links TRBV29-1 with TRBJ1-4; 7 bases map to TRBD1. In germline, CDR1 is SQVTM, CDR2 ANQGSEA. This CDR3 is 12 amino acids long. Trimming cost V 6 bases and J 5 bases; bases outside gene matches: 3. CDR3 residues: CSVGQRNEKLFF. Here the CDR3 DNA reads TGCAGCGTGGGACAGAGGAATGAAAAACTGTTTTTT.

CDR3 sequence: CASSRSSGSSNEQFF. In nucleotides, the CDR3 is TGTGCCAGCAGCAGATCTAGCGGGAGTTCCAATGAGCAGTTCTTC. The V gene is TRBV7-3, the J gene TRBJ2-1, with TRBD2 identical over 10 bases. The CDR3 sequence is 15 residues long. Germline CDR1 is SGHTA and CDR2 is FQGTGA. Trimming took 5 bases from V and 6 from J; bases not matched to a gene: 7.

The chain has TRBV6-1 and TRBJ2-3, with a tentative D call TRBD2 (5 bases). V lost 1 base, J lost 0 bases, and 8 bases lay in between. Germline V gene lookup returns CDR1 MNHNS and CDR2 SASEGT. The CDR3 length is 15 residues. The CDR3, as DNA: TGTGCCAGCAGTGAAGAGGGAGCTAGCACAGATACGCAGTATTTT. Translated, it gives CASSEEGASTDTQYF.

This chain uses TRBV10-3 with TRBJ2-2, with 7 positions matching TRBD2. Trimming cost V 2 bases and J 4 bases; bases outside gene matches: 10. CDR1 and CDR2 (germline): ENHRY, SYGVKD. This CDR3 is built from 17 residues. CDR3: CAISELERGRGTGELFF. The CDR3 region has the DNA TGTGCCATCAGTGAGCTTGAGCGGGGACGGGGCACCGGGGAGCTGTTTTTT.

This chain links TRBV6-5 with TRBJ1-4, with D possibly TRBD1 on 5 matching bases. Trimming cost V 6 bases and J 7 bases, with 15 bases left between them. This CDR3 region has 14 residues. In germline, CDR1 is MNHEY, CDR2 SVGAGI. CDR3: CASRYRSGSEKLFF. CDR3 DNA sequence: TGTGCCAGCAGGTACAGGAGCGGTAGTGAAAAACTGTTTTTT.

This chain connects TRBV4-1 to TRBJ1-4, with TRBD1 matching 7 bases. Germline CDR1 is MGHRA and CDR2 is YSYEKL. V lost 1 base, J lost 8 bases, and 10 bases stayed unmatched. This CDR3 contains 16 residues. CDR3 DNA: TGCGCCAGCAGCCAAGCCACCGACAGGGTGAGAGAAAAACTGTTTTTT. It codes for CASSQATDRVREKLFF.

V gene TRBV30 combines with J gene TRBJ1-2; perhaps TRBD1 as D (6 bases). Germline CDR1 GTSNPN, CDR2 SVGIG (reference sequence). The V and J ends lost 8 bases and 1 base respectively, with 17 bases between them. The CDR3 loop spans 14 amino acids. The CDR3 DNA reads as TGTGCCGGGGTCCTCCTACAGGGTAACTATGGCTACACCTTC. Translated, it gives CAGVLLQGNYGYTF.

The rearrangement joins TRBV10-3 to TRBJ1-2; D not certain. This CDR3 contains 12 residues. Germline V gives CDR1 ENHRY, CDR2 SYGVKD. V was shortened by 7 bases and J by 5 bases, with 11 bases between the two germline ends. The CDR3 loop is CAINDAEYGYTF. CDR3 DNA sequence: TGTGCCATCAACGATGCGGAGTATGGCTACACCTTC.

This clone was seen just once. The CDR3 loop is CASARGAGNQPQHF. CDR3 sequence (DNA): TGTGCCAGCGCCCGGGGGGCGGGCAATCAGCCCCAGCATTTT. The chain combines TRBV19 with TRBJ1-5; D possibly corresponds to TRBD1 (6 bases). This CDR3 comprises 14 residues. The V and J ends lost 9 bases and 2 bases respectively, with 14 bases between them. Germline V gives CDR1 LNHDA, CDR2 SQIVND (reference sequence).

V and J are TRBV28 and TRBJ1-1; perhaps TRBD1 as D (6 bases). Germline CDR1 and CDR2: MDHEN and SYDVKM. The CDR3 consists of 14 residues. Trimming pared 7 bases from V and 4 bases from J, leaving 16 bases between. CDR3 nucleotide sequence: TGTGCCAGCACCTCGGACAGCCGGGGCACTGAAGCTTTCTTT. Protein sequence: CASTSDSRGTEAFF.

This chain joins TRBV7-9 and TRBJ2-7; D is possibly TRBD1 (6 bases). V lost 7 bases and J lost 5, with 15 bases in between. The CDR3 consists of 13 residues. Germline values: CDR1 SEHNR, CDR2 FQNEAQ (reference sequence). In DNA form, the CDR3 reads TGTGCCAGCATCCTAGGGGCAGGGGACGAGCAGTACTTC. It encodes CASILGAGDEQYF.

This chain links TRBV6-5 with TRBJ1-2, with D maybe TRBD1 (6 bases). This CDR3 comprises 15 residues. V was shortened by 7 bases and J by 0 bases, with 15 bases between the two germline ends. The germline gives CDR1 MNHEY, CDR2 SVGAGI. The DNA of the CDR3 is TGTGCCAGCAATCCTGGACAGACTTCTAACTATGGCTACACCTTC. It encodes CASNPGQTSNYGYTF.

The V call is TRBV15, the J call TRBJ1-4; D is possibly TRBD1 (5 bases). Germline V gives CDR1 LNHNV, CDR2 YYDKDF (reference sequence). CDR3 length equals 15 residues. V shed 3 bases and J shed 5 bases, with 13 bases lying between them. This chain's CDR3 is CATSSRTPENEKLFF. The CDR3 bases are TGTGCCACCAGCAGCCGGACACCTGAAAATGAAAAACTGTTTTTT.

The chain carries TRBV11-2 and TRBJ2-5; 7 bases match TRBD2. V was clipped by 5 bases and J by 1 base; unmatched bases: 4. The germline CDR1 and CDR2 sequences are SGHAT and FQNNGV. The CDR3 totals 14 residues. This CDR3 reads CASSPGRAQETQYF. Written as DNA, the CDR3 is TGTGCCAGCAGCCCAGGGAGGGCCCAAGAGACCCAGTACTTC. Using reference TRBV11-2 and TRBJ2-5 for the parts outside the CDR3, the full variable domain is EAGVAQSPRYKIIEKRQSVAFWCNPISGHATLYWYQQILGQGPKLLIQFQNNGVVDDSQLPKDRFSAERLKGVDSTLKIQPAKLEDSAVYLCASSPGRAQETQYFGPGTRLLVL.

This sequence joins TRBV5-6 and TRBJ2-7; possibly TRBD1 for D (6 bases). The V and J ends lost 4 bases and 4 bases respectively, with 12 bases between them. The CDR3 contains 13 residues. Per the germline V gene, CDR1 is SGHDT and CDR2 is YYEEEE. CDR3 region: CASSRTENYEQYF. The CDR3 DNA follows: TGTGCCAGCAGCCGGACAGAAAATTACGAGCAGTACTTC.

The V call is TRBV5-1, the J call TRBJ2-7; TRBD2 matches at 7 bases. This CDR3 is built from 14 residues. J gave up 5 bases and V 1 base, and 6 bases lay outside the gene matches. Germline CDR1 SGHRS, CDR2 YFSETQ. CDR3 loop: CASSLLGEGNEQYF. The CDR3 coding sequence is TGCGCCAGCAGCTTGTTGGGGGAGGGGAACGAGCAGTACTTC.

A note on this clone: Other DNA sequences in this sample translate to the same CDR3. The V call is TRBV5-1, the J call TRBJ1-3; no definite D call. The ends were cut back, 0 bases at V and 0 bases at J, with 4 bases in the middle. The CDR3 has 14 residues. Germline V gene lookup returns CDR1 SGHRS and CDR2 YFSETQ. The CDR3 sequence: CASSLAFSGNTIYF. Written as DNA, the CDR3 is TGCGCCAGCAGCTTGGCCTTCTCTGGAAACACCATATATTTT.

The V and J genes are TRBV6-4 and TRBJ1-1; TRBD1 matches at 8 bases. Per the germline V gene, CDR1 is MRHNA and CDR2 is SNTAGT. The CDR3 is 16 residues long. Unmatched junction bases numbered 7, after V lost 0 bases and J lost 4 bases. The CDR3 protein is CASSDSSYTGGTEAFF. The CDR3 DNA is TGTGCCAGCAGTGACTCGAGCTATACAGGGGGCACTGAAGCTTTCTTT.